This entry lists 21 T cell receptor beta chains sequenced from one sample in a study of T cells in women clearing cervical HPV infection. Here immunoSEQ multiplex PCR was the method, and the copy in TCRdb shows in-frame clones only, minus some. Found here are about 30,000 clones; the top ten clones hold approximately 16%. Sequencing was performed on blood buffy coat. The receptors originated from a woman aged 18-70 years with a cervical HPV16 infection that either progressed to CIN3+ or cleared (not recorded which).

Concerning this clone: The CDR3 goes on 3 residues after the read ends, and that part is filled in from the germline J gene. The V and J genes are TRBV28 and TRBJ2-3, with 7 bases identical to TRBD1. The V and J ends lost 4 bases and 2 bases, in that order; junction bases with no gene match: 6. Per the germline V gene, CDR1 is MDHEN and CDR2 is SYDVKM. The CDR3 has 15 amino acids. CDR3 sequence: CASSSDRVLTDTQYF. CDR3 DNA, as far as it was read: TGTGCCAGCAGTTCCGACAGGGTACTCACAGATACG.

Concerning this clone itself: The read gets to within 3 residues of the CDR3 end, and the germline J gene fills in the rest. V gene TRBV7-3 combines with J gene TRBJ2-3, with TRBD2 identical over 7 bases. The CDR3 totals 15 residues. The V gene end was trimmed by 5 bases and the J gene end by 4 bases; junction bases not matched to a gene: 9. Per germline, CDR1 SGHTA and CDR2 FQGTGA. The covered CDR3 bases are TGTGCCAGCAGCCTTGCGGGGGTTAACTCAGATACG. Protein: CASSLAGVNSDT. The CDR3, in full, reads CASSLAGVNSDTQYF.

With regard to this clone: Read coverage stops 3 residues before the CDR3 terminus; the germline J gene supplies the remainder. V gene TRBV18 combines with J gene TRBJ2-3, with 7 bases that match TRBD2. Losses at the gene ends were 6 bases for V and 0 bases for J; bases not matched to a gene: 6. Germline CDR1 is KGHSH and CDR2 is LQKENI. This CDR3 has 15 residues. CDR3 bases read: TGTGCCAGCTCTCCAGCACTAGCGAGCACAGATACG. Protein product: CASSPALASTDT. The full CDR3 is CASSPALASTDTQYF.

On this clone: The read terminates 3 residues ahead of where the CDR3 ends, so the germline J gene completes it. The V and J genes are TRBV7-6 and TRBJ2-2, with D possibly matching TRBD1 (5 bases). Germline values: CDR1 SGHVS, CDR2 FNYEAQ. This CDR3 spans 15 amino acids. CDR3 sequence: CASSLEVSGANVLFF. The sequenced part of the CDR3 DNA is TGTGCCAGCAGCTTAGAGGTCTCTGGGGCCAACGTG.

The CDR3 spells CASSLDSAPSEKLFF. The DNA read from the CDR3 is TGCGCCAGCAGCTTGGACAGTGCTCCTTCCGAAAAA. The genes are TRBV5-1 and TRBJ1-4; D unresolved. The read ends 3 residues shy of where the CDR3 ends; the end is completed using the germline J gene. The germline V and J ends were trimmed by 0 bases and 8 bases, with 14 bases remaining between them. The CDR3 has 15 residues. Germline V gene data show CDR1 as SGHRS and CDR2 as YFSETQ.

Notes on this clone: The CDR3 goes on 3 residues after the read ends, and that part is filled in from the germline J gene. The V gene is TRBV6-2 or TRBV6-3, the J gene TRBJ2-3; D unresolved. The V end lost 7 bases, the J end lost 2 bases, and 13 bases lay between the germline ends. The CDR3 consists of 14 residues. CDR1 and CDR2 (germline): MNHEY, SVGEGT. CDR3 residues: CASTSWRHTDTQYF. The CDR3 bases that were read are TGTGCCAGCACCTCCTGGCGGCACACAGATACG.

Regarding this clone: The read gets to within 3 residues of the CDR3 end, and the germline J gene fills in the rest. The chain is built from TRBV30 and TRBJ1-5; possibly TRBD1 for D (5 bases). The CDR3 length is 18 residues. The germline CDR1 and CDR2 sequences are GTSNPN and SVGIG (reference sequence). V was trimmed by 0 bases and J by 1 base, leaving 19 bases between them. CDR3 protein: CAWSVDLGSRGSNQPQHF. The DNA read from the CDR3 is TGTGCCTGGAGTGTAGACCTCGGGAGCCGGGGGAGCAATCAGCCC. The complete variable domain, with remaining parts taken from reference TRBV30 and TRBJ1-5, reads SQTIHQWPATLVQPVGSPLSLECTVEGTSNPNLYWYRQAAGRGLQLLFYSVGIGQISSEVPQNLSASRPQDRQFILSSKKLLLSDSGFYLCAWSVDLGSRGSNQPQHFGDGTRLSIL.

Note on this clone: The read ends 3 residues shy of where the CDR3 ends; the end is completed using the germline J gene. Within the sample, other DNA sequences also encode this same CDR3. The V gene is TRBV7-6, the J gene TRBJ1-3, with D hard to call. The CDR3 extends over 15 amino acids. Germline V gene data show CDR1 as SGHVS and CDR2 as FNYEAQ. V lost 2 bases to trimming and J lost 0 bases, with 8 bases between them. CDR3 in amino acids: CASSLSGPSGNTIYF. The CDR3 bases that were read are TGTGCCAGCAGCTTAAGCGGGCCCTCTGGAAACACC.

For this clone: An end of the junction differs from the germline gene, which may be a read error. Read sequence stops 3 residues before the CDR3 end, and the germline J gene provides the missing end. The V and J genes are TRBV6-2 or TRBV6-3 and TRBJ2-4; 7 nucleotides match TRBD2. The CDR3 runs 16 residues. In germline, CDR1 is MNHEY, CDR2 SVGEGT. The chain's CDR3 is CAGSYPPGGKENIQYF. CDR3 bases read: TGTGCCGGCAGTTACCCCCCGGGGGGAAAGGAAAACATT.

Details on this clone: The read gets to within 3 residues of the CDR3 end, and the germline J gene fills in the rest. V and J are TRBV7-9 and TRBJ2-7; possible D gene TRBD2, 6 bases. Deletions cut 5 bases from V and 0 bases from J, with 14 bases between. CDR1 SEHNR and CDR2 FQNEAQ come from the germline V gene (reference sequence). The CDR3 length is 15 residues. CDR3: CASSPTGVSSYEQYF. The DNA read from the CDR3 is TGTGCCAGCAGCCCGACGGGGGTTAGCTCCTACGAG.

Comment on this clone: The read terminates 3 residues ahead of where the CDR3 ends, so the germline J gene completes it. V usage is TRBV19 and J usage is TRBJ2-1; tentative D call: TRBD1 (5 bases). This CDR3 has 14 residues. Germline-derived CDR1 and CDR2 are LNHDA and SQIVND (reference sequence). Trimming stripped 4 bases from V and 5 bases from J, with 12 bases between. This CDR3 is CASSTYQGNNEQFF. The part of the CDR3 DNA that was read is TGTGCCAGTAGTACTTATCAGGGAAACAATGAG.

With regard to this clone: The DNA ends 3 residues before the CDR3 does, and the rest of the CDR3 is filled in from the germline J gene. The chain combines TRBV30 with TRBJ1-6, with 7 bases matching TRBD1. This CDR3 is 18 amino acids long. V was clipped by 0 bases and J by 2 bases; unmatched bases: 10. Germline CDR1 is GTSNPN and CDR2 is SVGIG (reference sequence). CDR3 in amino acids: CAWSVTLTGKAYNSPLHF. The sequenced CDR3 bases are TGTGCCTGGAGTGTTACCTTGACAGGGAAAGCCTATAATTCACCC. Full variable domain (remainder filled in from reference TRBV30 and TRBJ1-6): SQTIHQWPATLVQPVGSPLSLECTVEGTSNPNLYWYRQAAGRGLQLLFYSVGIGQISSEVPQNLSASRPQDRQFILSSKKLLLSDSGFYLCAWSVTLTGKAYNSPLHFGNGTRLTVT.

As regards this clone: The read ends 3 residues before the CDR3 terminus; that terminus is restored from the germline J gene. The chain recombines TRBV7-8 with TRBJ2-2; D is uncertain. CDR3 length equals 13 residues. V lost 1 base, J lost 4 bases, and 4 bases lay in between. Germline values: CDR1 SGHVS, CDR2 FQNEAQ. The DNA read from the CDR3 is TGTGCCAGCAGCTTAGTAGCCACCGGGGAG. Translating gives CASSLVATGE. The whole CDR3 reads CASSLVATGELFF. The full variable domain, in which reference TRBV7-8 and TRBJ2-2 provide the parts outside the CDR3, is GAGVSQSPRYKVAKRGQDVALRCDPISGHVSLFWYQQALGQGPEFLTYFQNEAQLDKSGLPSDRFFAERPEGSVSTLKIQRTQQEDSAVYLCASSLVATGELFFGEGSRLTVL.

Worth noting for this clone: The CDR3 extends 3 residues past the end of the read, so its final part is completed from the germline J gene. The V gene is TRBV19, the J gene TRBJ1-3; possibly TRBD1 for D (6 bases). Trimming stripped 0 bases from V and 7 bases from J, with 10 bases between. Germline CDR1 reads LNHDA; CDR2 reads SQIVND (reference sequence). The CDR3 sequence is 14 residues long. The CDR3 region is CASSIETGVNTIYF. The sequenced CDR3 bases are TGTGCCAGTAGTATAGAGACAGGAGTTAACACC.

Of note for this clone: The read terminates 3 residues ahead of where the CDR3 ends, so the germline J gene completes it. This sequence joins TRBV18 and TRBJ1-2; D is possibly TRBD1 (6 bases). The CDR3 is 15 amino acids. Per the germline V gene, CDR1 is KGHSH and CDR2 is LQKENI. The sequenced CDR3 bases are TGTGCCAGCTCACCACGGGAGGGGGAGTTGAATACC. It specifies CASSPREGELNT. The whole CDR3 reads CASSPREGELNTYTF.

Of note for this clone: Compared with germline, one end of the junction differs, possibly owing to a read error. The CDR3 extends 3 residues past the end of the read, so its final part is completed from the germline J gene. V is TRBV7-3 and J is TRBJ2-3, with 7 bases identical to TRBD2. CDR3 size: 15 residues. Germline CDR1 is SGHTA and CDR2 is FQGTGA. The CDR3 is CASSGGGGGAETQYF. The covered CDR3 bases are TGTGCCAGCAGCGGCGGGGGTGGAGGTGCAGAGACG.

In the case of this clone: The CDR3 end falls 3 residues outside the read, so it is completed with the germline J gene. The chain links TRBV7-2 to TRBJ2-3, with no clear D. Between the trimmed V and J ends, which lost 1 base and 4 bases, there was a span of 9 bases. The CDR3 is made up of 14 amino acids. The V gene's germline CDR1 is SGHTA and CDR2 FQGNSA. CDR3 DNA, as far as it was read: TGTGCCAGCAGCTTAGGCGTAAGCTCAGATACG. Translation: CASSLGVSSDT. In full, the CDR3 reads CASSLGVSSDTQYF.

As to this clone: The sequenced fragment ends 3 residues before the CDR3 boundary, so the rest is inferred from the germline J gene. The V call is TRBV20-1, the J call TRBJ1-2; D unclear. CDR3 size: 15 residues. Germline values: CDR1 DFQATT, CDR2 SNEGSKA (reference sequence). CDR3 region: CSARTNYLGDAGYTF. The DNA read from the CDR3 is TGCAGTGCCAGAACCAACTATCTGGGTGATGCCGGC.

On this clone itself: The read ends 3 residues early relative to the CDR3; the germline J gene fills the gap. The chain carries TRBV30 and TRBJ1-2, with TRBD1 matching over 9 bases. With V trimmed by 5 bases and J by 4 bases, 5 bases remained unmatched. This CDR3 is built from 13 residues. Germline V gene data show CDR1 as GTSNPN and CDR2 as SVGIG (reference sequence). The sequenced part of the CDR3 DNA is TGTGCCTGGGCACAGGGGGCCGGCTATGGC. It translates to CAWAQGAGYG. The entire CDR3 is CAWAQGAGYGYTF.

In terms of frequency, this clone is medium-sized (0.01 to 0.1%). The read terminates 3 residues ahead of where the CDR3 ends, so the germline J gene completes it. This chain joins TRBV7-2 and TRBJ2-7, with TRBD1 matching over 7 bases. V gave up 0 bases and J gave up 6 bases; unmatched junction bases: 5. Germline V lookup: CDR1 SGHTA, CDR2 FQGNSA. The CDR3 length is 14 residues. The covered CDR3 bases are TGTGCCAGCAGCTTAGCGAGTACAGGGGCCGAG. Protein: CASSLASTGAE. The entire CDR3 protein is CASSLASTGAEQYF.

With respect to this clone: The CDR3 end is not reached by the read, which stops 3 residues before it; the germline J gene fills it in. V and J are TRBV10-2 and TRBJ2-1; TRBD2 matches 9 bases. V shed 11 bases and J 4 bases; nucleotides not matched to a gene: 3. The germline gives CDR1 WSHSY, CDR2 SAAADI. The CDR3 runs 12 residues. CDR3 bases read: TGCGCCGGTAGCGGGAGTTACAATGAG. This gives the protein CAGSGSYNE. The entire CDR3 reads CAGSGSYNEQFF.